These T cell receptor beta chains were read from a single sample in a study of monozygotic twins with inflammatory bowel disease. TCRdb reprocessed the 5' RACE reads and keeps a single row for each CDR3 protein, giving no DNA. The sample has under 350,000 distinct CDR3 sequences. Sequencing used blood. Source of these receptors: a human donor with ulcerative colitis or Crohn's disease, or a healthy co-twin of an affected twin (not recorded which). The CDR3 runs from the conserved cysteine through the conserved F or W. The order of the fields is CDR3 protein, V gene, J gene.

CASSQGGKGTDTQYF	TRBV3-1	TRBJ2-3
CATGGGSGEQYF	TRBV12-3/TRBV12-4	TRBJ2-7
CASRPGQGFAQYF	TRBV7-9	TRBJ2-7
CASSLRPGRETQYF	TRBV9	TRBJ2-5
CASSEQVRQETQYF	TRBV2	TRBJ2-5
CASSFGQASMNTEAFF	TRBV5-1	TRBJ1-1
CASSFLPGQGSADGQPQHF	TRBV5-4	TRBJ1-5
CASSWGQGGEKLFF	TRBV11-2	TRBJ1-4
CASSLENRGLANYNEQFF	TRBV7-8	TRBJ2-1
CASSLGGEKTDAFF	TRBV11-3	TRBJ1-1
CASSPPSYTDTQYF	TRBV7-2	TRBJ2-3
CASSSSGYPNYGYTF	TRBV7-9	TRBJ1-2
CAISDVFTEAFF	TRBV10-3	TRBJ1-1
CASSQEGDIGRDEKLFF	TRBV4-3	TRBJ1-4
CASSFRLSNTDTQYF	TRBV12-3/TRBV12-4	TRBJ2-3
CASSPPRGTGPWGTDTQYF	TRBV18	TRBJ2-3
CASSLGQNVIKDIQYF	TRBV5-4	TRBJ2-4
CASSYNRQNTGELFF	TRBV6-5	TRBJ2-2
CASSFRGHDTQYF	TRBV28	TRBJ2-3
CASSPHREGHEQYF	TRBV18	TRBJ2-7
CASRRPGQGNEKLFF	TRBV5-1	TRBJ1-4
CASSPSVEQFF	TRBV18	TRBJ2-1
CASRRQEITEAFF	TRBV12-3/TRBV12-4	TRBJ1-1
CASSVAGYRDTGELFF	TRBV9	TRBJ2-2
CASSLGPYKDEKLFF	TRBV4-3	TRBJ1-4
CASSQLENNSPLHF	TRBV27	TRBJ1-6
CSVVGSDNEQFF	TRBV29-1	TRBJ2-1
CASSFFRDRGSPLHF	TRBV7-9	TRBJ1-6
CASSRLGDRTDTQYF	TRBV4-2	TRBJ2-3
CSASEAGGLHTASYEQYF	TRBV20-1	TRBJ2-7
CASSLGLAGGSHEQFF	TRBV12-3/TRBV12-4	TRBJ2-1
CASSLGGRTNEKLFF	TRBV7-2	TRBJ1-4
CASSVVLNTEAFF	TRBV9	TRBJ1-1
CASSLGTAPNYGYTF	TRBV7-9	TRBJ1-2
CASSPGLYTDTQHF	TRBV4-3	TRBJ2-3
CASIERTSGGGVYEQYF	TRBV7-2	TRBJ2-7
CSVAGQSSYNEQFF	TRBV29-1	TRBJ2-1
CSLRTDGNTIYF	TRBV29-1	TRBJ1-3
CAWRAEMNTEAFF	TRBV30	TRBJ1-1
CASSERTGGDEQFF	TRBV5-1	TRBJ2-1
CASSYPQLGAGYWDTQYF	TRBV6-5	TRBJ2-3
CASSRGQPKGGTEAFF	TRBV18	TRBJ1-1
CASNPVKSGNTIYF	TRBV12-3/TRBV12-4	TRBJ1-3
CASSLRWNEQYF	TRBV28	TRBJ2-7
CASSRGGPTYEQYF	TRBV3-1	TRBJ2-7
CASSPFSGGTDTQYF	TRBV18	TRBJ2-3
CSVEIEWNTDTQYF	TRBV29-1	TRBJ2-3
CASSLGARADEAFF	TRBV11-2	TRBJ1-1
CASSLMRDTEAFF	TRBV5-1	TRBJ1-1
CASSFGLAGGFSELFF	TRBV5-4	TRBJ2-2
CASSLWSSGGRSSYNEQFF	TRBV27	TRBJ2-1
CSVLQGLPYEQYF	TRBV29-1	TRBJ2-7
CASSSGGLAGFQVTQYF	TRBV12-3/TRBV12-4	TRBJ2-5